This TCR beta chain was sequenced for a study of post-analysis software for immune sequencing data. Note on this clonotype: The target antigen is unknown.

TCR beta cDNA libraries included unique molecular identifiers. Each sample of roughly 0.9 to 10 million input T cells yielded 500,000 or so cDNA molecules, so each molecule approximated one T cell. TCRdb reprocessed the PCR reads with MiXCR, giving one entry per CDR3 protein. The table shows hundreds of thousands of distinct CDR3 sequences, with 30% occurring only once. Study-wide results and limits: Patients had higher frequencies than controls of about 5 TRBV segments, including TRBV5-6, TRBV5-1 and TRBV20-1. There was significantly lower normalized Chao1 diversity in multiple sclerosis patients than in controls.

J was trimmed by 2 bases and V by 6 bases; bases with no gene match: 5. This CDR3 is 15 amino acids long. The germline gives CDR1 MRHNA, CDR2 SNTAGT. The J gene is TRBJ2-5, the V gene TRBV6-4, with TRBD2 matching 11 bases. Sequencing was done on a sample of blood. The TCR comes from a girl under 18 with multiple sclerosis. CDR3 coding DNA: TGTGCCAGCAGCGAAGGGACTAGCGGACAAGAGACCCAGTACTTC. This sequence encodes CASSEGTSGQETQYF.